This T cell receptor beta chain was obtained from a study of Graves' ophthalmopathy and Graves' hyperthyroidism. RNA transcripts yielded amplified TCR beta CDR3 regions. HTBI primers were used in a first-round RT-PCR, which preceded a second-round multiplex PCR. MiXCR, run by TCRdb on the multiplex PCR reads, gives a single entry per CDR3 protein. The sample has under 800,000 distinct CDR3 sequences, around a fifth seen once; the top ten hold approximately 6.9%. In this sample, this clonotype turned up many times. With 6 bases clipped from V and 6 bases from J, the junction kept 5 bases outside the gene matches. Looked up from germline, CDR1 is LNHDA and CDR2 is SQIVND (reference sequence). The CDR3 runs to 13 residues.

The chain couples TRBV19 to TRBJ1-5, with 7 nucleotides matching TRBD1. Sequenced: peripheral blood. The TCR comes from a young woman with stable Graves' hyperthyroidism. Some clones in this sample may be carry-over from other donors' samples. For the CDR3, the DNA is TGTGCCAGTAGGACAGGGTCGGTTCAGCCCCAGCATTTT. Residues: CASRTGSVQPQHF.